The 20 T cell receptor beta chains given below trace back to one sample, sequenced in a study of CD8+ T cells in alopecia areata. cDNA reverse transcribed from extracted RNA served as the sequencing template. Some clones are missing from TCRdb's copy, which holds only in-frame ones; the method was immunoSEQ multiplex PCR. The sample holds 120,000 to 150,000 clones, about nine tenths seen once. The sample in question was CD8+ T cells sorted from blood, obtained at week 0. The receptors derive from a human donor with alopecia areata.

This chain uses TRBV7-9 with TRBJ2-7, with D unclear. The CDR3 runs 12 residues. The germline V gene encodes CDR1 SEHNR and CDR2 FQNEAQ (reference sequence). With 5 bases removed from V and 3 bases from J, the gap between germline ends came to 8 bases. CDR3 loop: CASSRQYYEQYF. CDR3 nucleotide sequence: TGTGCCAGCAGCCGACAATACTACGAGCAGTACTTC.

CDR3 sequence reads: CASSTPVEAYGYTF. The DNA of the CDR3 is TGTGCCAGCAGCACTCCCGTAGAGGCCTATGGCTACACCTTC. The chain links TRBV5-4 to TRBJ1-2, with no clear D. V lost 4 bases and J lost 4, with 14 bases in between. This CDR3 is 14 amino acids long. Looked up from germline, CDR1 is SGHNT and CDR2 is YYREEE (reference sequence).

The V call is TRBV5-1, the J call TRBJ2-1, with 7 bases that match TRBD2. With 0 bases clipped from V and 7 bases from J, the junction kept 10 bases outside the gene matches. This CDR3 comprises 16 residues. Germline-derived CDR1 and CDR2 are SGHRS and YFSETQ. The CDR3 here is CASSLGLAELKNEQFF. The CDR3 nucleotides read TGCGCCAGCAGCTTGGGGCTAGCGGAGCTTAAAAATGAGCAGTTCTTC.

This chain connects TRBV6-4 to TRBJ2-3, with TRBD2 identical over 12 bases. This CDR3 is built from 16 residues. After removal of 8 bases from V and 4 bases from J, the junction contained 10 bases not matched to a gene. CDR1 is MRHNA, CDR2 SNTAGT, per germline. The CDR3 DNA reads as TGTGCCAGCCGCAGGAGACTAGCGGGGGACCCAGATACGCAGTATTTT. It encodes CASRRRLAGDPDTQYF.

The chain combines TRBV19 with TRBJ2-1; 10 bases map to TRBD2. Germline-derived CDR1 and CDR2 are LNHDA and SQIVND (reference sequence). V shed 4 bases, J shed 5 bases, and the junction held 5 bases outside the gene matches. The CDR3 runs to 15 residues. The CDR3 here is CASSTTSGYNNEQFF. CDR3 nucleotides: TGTGCCAGTAGTACGACTAGCGGGTATAACAATGAGCAGTTCTTC.

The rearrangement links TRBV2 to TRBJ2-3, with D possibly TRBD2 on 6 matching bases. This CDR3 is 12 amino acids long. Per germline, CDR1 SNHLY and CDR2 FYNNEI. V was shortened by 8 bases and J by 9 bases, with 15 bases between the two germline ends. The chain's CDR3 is CASVGGSRTQYF. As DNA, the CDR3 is TGTGCCAGCGTTGGAGGGTCACGAACGCAGTATTTT.

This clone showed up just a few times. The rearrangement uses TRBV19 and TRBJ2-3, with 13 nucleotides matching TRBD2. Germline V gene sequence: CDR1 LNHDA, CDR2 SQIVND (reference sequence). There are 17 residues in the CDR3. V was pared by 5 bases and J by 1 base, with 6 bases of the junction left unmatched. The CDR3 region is CASSLTSGGSRTDTQYF. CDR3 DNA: TGTGCCAGTAGTTTGACTAGCGGGGGGTCCCGCACAGATACGCAGTATTTT.

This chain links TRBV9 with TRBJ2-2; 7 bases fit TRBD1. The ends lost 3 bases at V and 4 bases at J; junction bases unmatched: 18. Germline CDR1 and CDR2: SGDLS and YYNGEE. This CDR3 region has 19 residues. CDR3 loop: CASSDPPDRVRTTTGELFF. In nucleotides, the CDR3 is TGTGCCAGCAGCGACCCTCCCGACAGGGTGAGGACAACCACCGGGGAGCTGTTTTTT.

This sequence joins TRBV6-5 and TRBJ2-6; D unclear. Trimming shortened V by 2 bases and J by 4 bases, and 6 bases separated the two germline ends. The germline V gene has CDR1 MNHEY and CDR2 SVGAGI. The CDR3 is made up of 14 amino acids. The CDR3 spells CASSYGSGANVLTF. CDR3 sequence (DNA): TGTGCCAGCAGTTACGGTTCGGGGGCCAACGTCCTGACTTTC.

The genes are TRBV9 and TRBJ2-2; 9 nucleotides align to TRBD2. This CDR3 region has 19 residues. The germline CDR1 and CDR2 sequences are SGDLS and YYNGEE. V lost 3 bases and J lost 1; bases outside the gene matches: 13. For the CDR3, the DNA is TGTGCCAGCAGCGACTCTCTGCGGGAGGGCCCTCTGAACACCGGGGAGCTGTTTTTT. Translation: CASSDSLREGPLNTGELFF.

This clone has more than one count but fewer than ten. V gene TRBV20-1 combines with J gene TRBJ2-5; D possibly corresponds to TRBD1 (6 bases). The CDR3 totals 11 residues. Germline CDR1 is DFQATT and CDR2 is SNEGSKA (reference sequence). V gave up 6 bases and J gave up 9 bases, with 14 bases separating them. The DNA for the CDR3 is TGCAGTGCCCCCCTGGGGGCGGCCCAGTACTTC. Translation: CSAPLGAAQYF.

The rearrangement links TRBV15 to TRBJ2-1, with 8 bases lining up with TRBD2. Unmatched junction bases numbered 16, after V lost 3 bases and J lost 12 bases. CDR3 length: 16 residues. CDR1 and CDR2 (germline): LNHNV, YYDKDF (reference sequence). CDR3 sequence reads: CATSSPREGLGPGQFF. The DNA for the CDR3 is TGTGCCACCAGCAGTCCCCGGGAGGGCCTCGGGCCGGGGCAGTTCTTC.

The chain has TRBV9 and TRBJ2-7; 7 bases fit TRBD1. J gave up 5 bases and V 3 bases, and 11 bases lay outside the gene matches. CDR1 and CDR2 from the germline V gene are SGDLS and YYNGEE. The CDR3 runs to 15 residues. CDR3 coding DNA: TGTGCCAGCAGCGCCCGAGGGGGCGGAGGCCACGAGCAGTACTTC. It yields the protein CASSARGGGGHEQYF.

The CDR3 here is CATGQGVNEQYF. As DNA, the CDR3 is TGTGCCACCGGACAGGGGGTAAACGAGCAGTACTTC. V gene TRBV11-2 combines with J gene TRBJ2-7; 10 positions agree with TRBD1. The CDR3 loop spans 12 amino acids. Trimming at V came to 10 bases and at J to 5 bases, leaving 5 bases not matched to a gene. Germline-derived CDR1 and CDR2 are SGHAT and FQNNGV.

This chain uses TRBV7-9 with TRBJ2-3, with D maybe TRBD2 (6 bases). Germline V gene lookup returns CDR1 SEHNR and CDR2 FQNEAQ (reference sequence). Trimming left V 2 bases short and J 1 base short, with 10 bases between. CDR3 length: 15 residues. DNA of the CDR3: TGTGCCAGCAGCTTATGGGCGGGGCGCACAGATACGCAGTATTTT. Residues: CASSLWAGRTDTQYF.

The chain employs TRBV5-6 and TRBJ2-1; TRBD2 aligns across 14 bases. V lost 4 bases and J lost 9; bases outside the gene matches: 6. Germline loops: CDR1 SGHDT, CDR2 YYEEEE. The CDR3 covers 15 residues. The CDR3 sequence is CASSPTSGGAGEQFF. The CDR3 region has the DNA TGTGCCAGCAGCCCGACTAGCGGGGGGGCTGGTGAGCAGTTCTTC.

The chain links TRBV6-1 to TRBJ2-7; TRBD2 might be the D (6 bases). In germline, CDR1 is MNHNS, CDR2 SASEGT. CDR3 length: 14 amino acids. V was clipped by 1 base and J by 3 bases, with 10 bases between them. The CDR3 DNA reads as TGTGCCAGCAGTGAAGTTTCCGGGAGCTACGAGCAGTACTTC. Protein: CASSEVSGSYEQYF.

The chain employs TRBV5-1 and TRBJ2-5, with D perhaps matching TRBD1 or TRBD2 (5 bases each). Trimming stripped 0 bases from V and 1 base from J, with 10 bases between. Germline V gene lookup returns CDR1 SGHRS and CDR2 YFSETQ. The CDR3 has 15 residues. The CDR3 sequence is CASSLGEGLQETQYF. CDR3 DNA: TGCGCCAGCAGCTTGGGCGAGGGGCTCCAAGAGACCCAGTACTTC.

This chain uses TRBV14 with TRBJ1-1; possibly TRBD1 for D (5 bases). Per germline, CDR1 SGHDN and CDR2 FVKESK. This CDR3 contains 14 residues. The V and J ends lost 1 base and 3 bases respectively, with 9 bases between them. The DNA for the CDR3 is TGTGCCAGCAGCCAAGTTATGGGGGACACTGAAGCTTTCTTT. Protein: CASSQVMGDTEAFF.

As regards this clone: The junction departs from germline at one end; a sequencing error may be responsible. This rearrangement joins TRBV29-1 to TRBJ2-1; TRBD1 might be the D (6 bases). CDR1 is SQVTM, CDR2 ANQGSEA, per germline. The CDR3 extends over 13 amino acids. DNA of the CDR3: TGCAGCGTGGAAGGGGGCTCCTACAATGAGCAGTTCTTC. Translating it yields CSVEGGSYNEQFF.